This paragraph covers one TCR beta chain sequence. The antigen is undetermined. The CDR3 extends 3 residues past the end of the read, so its final part is completed from the germline J gene. CDR3 length: 14 amino acids. Germline V gene sequence: CDR1 SGHNT, CDR2 YENEEA. Trimming shortened V by 3 bases and J by 0 bases, and 5 bases separated the two germline ends. The source of the sample is a study of T cells in women clearing cervical HPV infection. Across the study: Case blood was drawn when the lesion was first found; control blood after infection became undetectable. Only a few women had HLA typing results available.

Study-level points and caveats: CIN3+ cases had significantly higher TCR richness than controls; evenness did not differ.

Generated by immunoSEQ multiplex PCR, the TCRdb table keeps only in-frame clones and is missing some. The sample includes 25,000 to 35,000 clones. Each participant carried one incident cervical HPV16 infection only. Sequencing was performed on blood buffy coat. The receptor was derived from a woman aged 18 to 69 with a cervical HPV16 infection that either progressed to CIN3+ or cleared (not recorded which). J is TRBJ2-2 and V is TRBV11-3; unclear D gene. Incomplete CDR3 DNA: TGTGCCAGCAGCTTCTCTACGAACACCGGGGAG. Encoded protein: CASSFSTNTGE. The entire CDR3 reads CASSFSTNTGELFF.